This TCR beta chain was sequenced in a study of blood T cell repertoires in COVID-19. As for the study in general: Spain, Italy and the United States supplied samples that represented acute and convalescent COVID-19. T cells, B-cell-depleted T cells, or PBMCs provided the cDNA or gDNA that served as material.

In the authors' workflow: Scientists estimated how many nucleated cells there were by amplifying reference gene primers. This table comes from immunoSEQ multiplex PCR, and its TCRdb copy is limited to in-frame clones, with some not included. V, J and clone size are those of that table, while D and trimming were read from the DNA. The repertoire holds 300,000 to 400,000 clones, with approximately 86% as singletons. V was cut by 1 base and J by 6 bases, with 9 bases left in between. This CDR3 comprises 13 residues. Germline loops: CDR1 MGHDK, CDR2 SYGVNS. The sequence came from a woman aged 60 to 75 with COVID-19, enrolled during active disease. The chain has TRBV25-1 and TRBJ1-2; D is possibly TRBD1 (6 bases). Sequencing was done on a sample of peripheral blood. The CDR3 spells CASSESGDNGYTF. CDR3 sequence (DNA): TGTGCCAGCAGTGAATCAGGGGACAATGGCTACACCTTC.